This T cell receptor beta chain derives from a study of T cell responses to AZD1222 COVID-19 vaccine. Turning to this clone: Its antigen is not known.

This CDR3 comprises 10 residues. V was clipped by 8 bases and J by 4 bases, with 6 bases between them. General observations from the study: Epitopes outside B.1.351 and B.1.1.7 mutated regions reportedly drew nearly half of spike TCRs.

Assay used: immunoSEQ multiplex PCR; TCRdb lists only in-frame clones, some missing. The sample shows about 150,000 clones, over 90% of them seen only once. The sample in question was peripheral blood, obtained 28 days after the second AZD1222 dose. The chain employs TRBV23-1 and TRBJ2-7; D is ambiguous. TRBV23-1 is noted as an ORF with a role that remains uncertain. The sequence was collected from an adult who received the AZD1222 COVID-19 vaccine. DNA of the CDR3: TGCGCCAGCGTGGGGTACGAGCAGTACTTC. Its translation is CASVGYEQYF.